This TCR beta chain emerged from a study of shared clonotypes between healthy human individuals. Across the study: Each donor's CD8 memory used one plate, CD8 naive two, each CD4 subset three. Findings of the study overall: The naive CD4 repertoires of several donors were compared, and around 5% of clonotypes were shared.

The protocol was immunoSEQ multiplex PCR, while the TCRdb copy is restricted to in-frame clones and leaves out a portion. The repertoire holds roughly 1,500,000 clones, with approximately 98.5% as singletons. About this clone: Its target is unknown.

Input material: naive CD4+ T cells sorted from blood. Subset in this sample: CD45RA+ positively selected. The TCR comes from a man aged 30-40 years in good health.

Here the CDR3 DNA reads TGTGCCAGCAGCTTGCAACTGTCAGAGGAGACCCAGTACTTC. It translates to CASSLQLSEETQYF. The J gene is TRBJ2-5, the V gene TRBV5-4; unclear D gene. The CDR3 runs 14 residues. Germline V gene data show CDR1 as SGHNT and CDR2 as YYREEE (reference sequence). V was shortened by 1 base and J by 5 bases, with 12 bases between the two germline ends.